This TCR beta chain is from a study of shared clonotypes between healthy human individuals. About the study: Each donor's CD8 memory used one plate, CD8 naive two, each CD4 subset three. Broader study findings: Among the subsets, naive ones generally showed larger estimated richness than memory ones.

V was shortened by 4 bases and J by 0 bases, with 14 bases between the two germline ends. From germline, CDR1 is SGHRS and CDR2 YFSETQ. The CDR3 covers 16 residues. The healthy adult donors were HIV-negative and reported no recent acute infections or vaccinations. Regarding this clone: The antigen remains undetermined.

The method was immunoSEQ multiplex PCR; TCRdb's version includes in-frame clones alone and lacks a portion of them. This sample carries more than 2 million clones, approximately 96% of them seen once, and the ten largest clones take more than 0.1%. Sequenced material: naive CD4+ T cells sorted from blood. Subset noted: CD45RA+ positively selected. This clonotype was sampled from a man in his late teens or twenties in good health. V gene TRBV5-1 combines with J gene TRBJ1-3, with D perhaps TRBD1 (6 bases). CDR3 loop: CASSLSGHDSGNTIYF. For the CDR3, the DNA is TGCGCCAGCAGCCTATCGGGACACGACTCTGGAAACACCATATATTTT. The complete variable domain, with remaining parts taken from reference TRBV5-1 and TRBJ1-3, reads KAGVTQTPRYLIKTRGQQVTLSCSPISGHRSVSWYQQTPGQGLQFLFEYFSETQRNKGNFPGRFSGRQFSNSRSEMNVSTLELGDSALYLCASSLSGHDSGNTIYFGEGSWLTVV.